Here is one T cell receptor (beta chain) with its context. Deletions cut 3 bases from V and 1 base from J, with 16 bases between. This CDR3 contains 16 residues. CDR1 and CDR2 from the germline V gene are SGDLS and YYNGEE. This sample stems from a study of shared clonotypes between healthy human individuals. The protocol was immunoSEQ multiplex PCR, while the TCRdb copy is restricted to in-frame clones and leaves out a portion. Here the sample spans 550,000 to 800,000 clones, 74% being singletons. The TCR originated in a woman aged 30 to 39 in good health. The sample consisted of memory CD4+ T cells sorted from blood. Sample subset: CD45RA-negative fraction. The chain combines TRBV9 with TRBJ2-5; TRBD2 is a possible D gene (5 bases). The CDR3 region is CASSETPLAFQETQYF. Written as DNA, the CDR3 is TGTGCCAGCAGCGAGACCCCTCTAGCATTCCAAGAGACCCAGTACTTC.